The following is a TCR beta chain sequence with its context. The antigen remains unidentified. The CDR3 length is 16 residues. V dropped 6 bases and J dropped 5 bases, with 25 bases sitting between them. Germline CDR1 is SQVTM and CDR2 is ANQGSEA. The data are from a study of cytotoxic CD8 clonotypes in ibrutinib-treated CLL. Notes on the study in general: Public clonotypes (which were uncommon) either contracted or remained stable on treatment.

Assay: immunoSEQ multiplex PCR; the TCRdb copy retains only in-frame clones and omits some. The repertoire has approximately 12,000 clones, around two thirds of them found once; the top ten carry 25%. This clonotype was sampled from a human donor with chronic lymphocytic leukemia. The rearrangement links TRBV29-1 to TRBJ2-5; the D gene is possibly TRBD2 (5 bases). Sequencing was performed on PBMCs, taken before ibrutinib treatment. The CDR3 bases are TGCAGCGTCGAACCGTCCTTGGGCTCATCGGGGGAGACCCAGTACTTC. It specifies CSVEPSLGSSGETQYF.